This T cell receptor beta chain was sequenced during a study of control samples from healthy donors and cancer patients. Assay used: immunoSEQ multiplex PCR; TCRdb lists only in-frame clones, some missing. The repertoire consists of 100,000 to 120,000 clones, with around nine tenths occurring once and the leading ten covering about 3.9%. From germline, CDR1 is MNHEY and CDR2 SMNVEV (reference sequence). Trimming took 6 bases from V and 3 from J; bases not matched to a gene: 12. The CDR3 loop spans 16 amino acids. The sequencing input was PBMCs. V is TRBV27 and J is TRBJ2-7, with 9 bases matching TRBD1. The sequence derives from a woman aged 55-69 years with lung cancer. For the CDR3, the DNA is TGTGCCAGCAGGGTAACCGGGACAGGGCCGATCTACGAGCAGTACTTC. It encodes CASRVTGTGPIYEQYF.